The subject of this entry is one T cell receptor beta chain. Assay used: immunoSEQ multiplex PCR; TCRdb lists only in-frame clones, some missing. Altogether around 76,000 clones are present, over 75% being singletons, with the ten largest covering approximately 0.57%. V lost 0 bases, J lost 2 bases, and 5 bases stayed unmatched. CDR1 is SGHVS, CDR2 FNYEAQ, per germline. CDR3 length: 17 residues. The sample originates from a study of OX40 agonist ivuxolimab in advanced cancers. As for the study in general: Patients received ivuxolimab, an agonistic anti-OX40 (CD134) antibody.

This chain connects TRBV7-6 to TRBJ2-3; 10 bases align to TRBD2. This specimen was CD4+ or CD8+ T cells sorted from blood, taken in a trial of the OX40 agonist ivuxolimab. The receptor was isolated from an adult with an advanced solid tumor such as melanoma, head and neck, liver or kidney cancer. CDR3 protein: CASSLASGGRFTDTQYF. CDR3 bases: TGTGCCAGCAGCTTAGCTAGCGGGGGGCGGTTCACAGATACGCAGTATTTT. The variable domain in full, with the rest retrieved from reference TRBV7-6 and TRBJ2-3, is GAGVSQSPRYKVTKRGQDVALRCDPISGHVSLYWYRQALGQGPEFLTYFNYEAQQDKSGLPNDRFSAERPEGSISTLTIQRTEQRDSAMYRCASSLASGGRFTDTQYFGPGTRLTVL.